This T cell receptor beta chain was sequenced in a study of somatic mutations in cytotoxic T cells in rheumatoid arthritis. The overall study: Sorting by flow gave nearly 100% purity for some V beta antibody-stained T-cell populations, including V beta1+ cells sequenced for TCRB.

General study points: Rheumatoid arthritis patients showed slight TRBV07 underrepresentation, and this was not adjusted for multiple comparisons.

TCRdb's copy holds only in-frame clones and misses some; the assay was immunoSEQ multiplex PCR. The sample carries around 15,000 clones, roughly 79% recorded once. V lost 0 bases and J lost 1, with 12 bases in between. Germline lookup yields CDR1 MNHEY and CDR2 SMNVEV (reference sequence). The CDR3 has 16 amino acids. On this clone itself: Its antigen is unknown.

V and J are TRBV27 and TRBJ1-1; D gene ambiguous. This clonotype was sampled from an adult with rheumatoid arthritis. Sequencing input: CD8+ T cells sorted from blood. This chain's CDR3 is CASSLSLAGENTEAFF. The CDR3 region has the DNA TGTGCCAGCAGTTTATCGCTGGCAGGAGAGAACACTGAAGCTTTCTTT.